The 27 T cell receptor beta chains in this list originate from one sample, sequenced in a study of cytotoxic CD8 clonotypes in ibrutinib-treated CLL. Sequencing was performed with immunoSEQ multiplex PCR; in TCRdb, only in-frame clones are kept and a portion is missing. The table records 200,000 to 250,000 clones, roughly 73% of them present only once. Specimen: PBMCs, collected after 12 months of ibrutinib treatment. The receptor set was obtained from a human donor with chronic lymphocytic leukemia.

This chain connects TRBV7-6 to TRBJ2-7; TRBD1 is a possible D gene (6 bases). Germline V gene data show CDR1 as SGHVS and CDR2 as FNYEAQ. The CDR3 runs 14 residues. V dropped 0 bases and J dropped 2 bases, with 8 bases sitting between them. CDR3 DNA: TGTGCCAGCAGCTTAGCGGGGGCTACCTACGAGCAGTACTTC. It yields the protein CASSLAGATYEQYF. Drawing the rest from reference TRBV7-6 and TRBJ2-7, the complete variable domain is GAGVSQSPRYKVTKRGQDVALRCDPISGHVSLYWYRQALGQGPEFLTYFNYEAQQDKSGLPNDRFSAERPEGSISTLTIQRTEQRDSAMYRCASSLAGATYEQYFGPGTRLTVT.

The chain employs TRBV28 and TRBJ2-2; D might be TRBD1 or TRBD2, each matching 5 bases. The CDR3 is 16 residues long. V dropped 7 bases and J dropped 0 bases, with 15 bases sitting between them. In germline, CDR1 is MDHEN, CDR2 SYDVKM. The CDR3 loop is CASTPQGRANTGELFF. The DNA of the CDR3 is TGTGCCAGCACTCCCCAGGGACGGGCGAACACCGGGGAGCTGTTTTTT.

This rearrangement joins TRBV7-3 to TRBJ1-1; unclear D gene. Trimming removed 1 base from V and 1 base from J, with 4 bases in between. This CDR3 has 13 residues. Germline V gene sequence: CDR1 SGHTA, CDR2 FQGTGA. The CDR3 reads CASSLIGNTEAFF. The CDR3 region has the DNA TGTGCCAGCAGCTTAATCGGGAACACTGAAGCTTTCTTT.

The chain couples TRBV10-2 to TRBJ1-1; no definite D call. The V gene lost 4 bases and the J gene lost 0 bases, with 9 bases spanning the gap. CDR1 and CDR2 from the germline V gene are WSHSY and SAAADI. The CDR3 extends over 14 amino acids. The CDR3 loop is CASSVPEMNTEAFF. CDR3 nucleotides: TGCGCCAGCAGTGTTCCGGAGATGAACACTGAAGCTTTCTTT.

The chain has TRBV18 and TRBJ2-6; TRBD2 aligns across 7 bases. The V gene's germline CDR1 is KGHSH and CDR2 LQKENI. V shed 6 bases, J shed 1 base, and the junction held 18 bases outside the gene matches. CDR3 length equals 20 residues. The CDR3 DNA reads TGTGCCAGCTCCCAGTCCCCCCGCGGCGGGGGTGGGTCTGGGGCCAACGTCCTGACTTTC. Protein sequence: CASSQSPRGGGGSGANVLTF.

The CDR3 reads CASSPAAGDQPQHF. The CDR3 nucleotides are TGTGCCAGCAGCCCGGCGGCGGGGGATCAGCCCCAGCATTTT. The rearrangement links TRBV27 to TRBJ1-5, with D possibly TRBD1 on 5 matching bases. This CDR3 region has 14 residues. Trimming shortened V by 6 bases and J by 5 bases, and 14 bases separated the two germline ends. From germline, CDR1 is MNHEY and CDR2 SMNVEV (reference sequence).

This chain uses TRBV18 with TRBJ2-2, with TRBD1 as a possible D gene (7 bases). V was trimmed by 5 bases and J by 2 bases, leaving 12 bases between them. Germline V gene sequence: CDR1 KGHSH, CDR2 LQKENI. The length of the CDR3 is 15 residues. The CDR3 DNA is TGTGCCAGCTCAAGGGGGGACAGAAACACCGGGGAGCTGTTTTTT. Protein: CASSRGDRNTGELFF.

The chain joins TRBV9 to TRBJ2-7; 9 bases are shared with TRBD1. V lost 10 bases to trimming and J lost 4 bases; unmatched junction nucleotides: 12. This CDR3 region has 14 residues. CDR1 and CDR2 (germline): SGDLS, YYNGEE. The CDR3 is CAGLIGTGRYEQYF. DNA for the CDR3: TGTGCCGGATTGATCGGGACAGGGCGATACGAGCAGTACTTC.

This clone has more than one count but fewer than ten. The chain has TRBV4-1 and TRBJ2-7; D call uncertain. Between the trimmed V and J ends, which lost 0 bases and 2 bases, there was a span of 5 bases. This CDR3 comprises 13 residues. In germline, CDR1 is MGHRA, CDR2 YSYEKL. In DNA form, the CDR3 reads TGCGCCAGCAGCCAAGAGGGCACCTACGAGCAGTACTTC. This translates into CASSQEGTYEQYF.

The chain joins TRBV2 to TRBJ1-6; the D gene is possibly TRBD1 (5 bases). Trimming stripped 4 bases from V and 0 bases from J, with 16 bases between. CDR1 SNHLY and CDR2 FYNNEI come from the germline V gene. There are 18 residues in the CDR3. CDR3 nucleotides: TGTGCCAGCAGTGGGACACTCGCAGTTAGCTCCTATAATTCACCCCTCCACTTT. Amino acid sequence: CASSGTLAVSSYNSPLHF.

This chain uses TRBV4-1 with TRBJ2-1; 8 positions match TRBD1. V trimming: 1 base; J trimming: 8 bases; junction bases outside the gene matches: 7. The germline CDR1 and CDR2 sequences are MGHRA and YSYEKL. This CDR3 has 15 amino acids. The CDR3 loop is CASSQAQGARDEQFF. The CDR3 DNA reads TGCGCCAGCAGCCAAGCGCAGGGGGCAAGGGATGAGCAGTTCTTC.

This rearrangement joins TRBV9 to TRBJ1-2; 11 nucleotides align to TRBD1. The CDR3 has 16 residues. The V segment lost 0 bases and the J segment 6 bases; nucleotides outside the gene matches: 7. CDR1 is SGDLS, CDR2 YYNGEE, per germline. CDR3 DNA sequence: TGTGCCAGCAGCGTAGCCGGACAGGGGGCGTCGAATGGCTACACCTTC. Translating it yields CASSVAGQGASNGYTF.

In its sample, this clone was seen once. The CDR3 coding sequence is TGTGCCAGCAGTCAAGGGACTAGCGGGGGGGCGTACAATGAGCAGTTCTTC. This encodes CASSQGTSGGAYNEQFF. The chain couples TRBV27 to TRBJ2-1; TRBD2 agrees at 16 bases. Looked up from germline, CDR1 is MNHEY and CDR2 is SMNVEV (reference sequence). This CDR3 region has 17 residues. The J segment lost 4 bases and the V segment lost 5 bases, leaving 5 bases of the junction unmatched.

CDR3: CASSLGNGAAEAKLFF. The CDR3 region has the DNA TGTGCCAGCAGTTTAGGTAACGGGGCAGCCGAGGCAAAACTGTTTTTT. The chain has TRBV28 and TRBJ1-4; D perhaps matches TRBD1 (5 bases). V dropped 2 bases and J dropped 10 bases, with 20 bases sitting between them. Germline V lookup: CDR1 MDHEN, CDR2 SYDVKM. The CDR3 totals 16 residues. The complete variable domain, with remaining parts taken from reference TRBV28 and TRBJ1-4, reads DVKVTQSSRYLVKRTGEKVFLECVQDMDHENMFWYRQDPGLGLRLIYFSYDVKMKEKGDIPEGYSVSREKKERFSLILESASTNQTSMYLCASSLGNGAAEAKLFFGSGTQLSVL.

The chain carries TRBV5-1 and TRBJ2-7; 10 nucleotides line up with TRBD1. Germline loops: CDR1 SGHRS, CDR2 YFSETQ. The CDR3 is 14 amino acids. Trimming took 4 bases from V and 3 from J; bases not matched to a gene: 4. CDR3 loop: CASSLWTGGYEQYF. In nucleotides, the CDR3 is TGCGCCAGCAGCCTTTGGACAGGGGGCTACGAGCAGTACTTC.

The rearrangement links TRBV5-5 to TRBJ1-2; 9 positions match TRBD1. Germline V lookup: CDR1 SGHKS, CDR2 YYEKEE (reference sequence). This CDR3 is built from 15 residues. The junction had 4 bases not matched to a gene; V was cut back by 0 bases and J by 4 bases. The DNA of the CDR3 is TGTGCCAGCAGCTTGGCGGGACAGGGCACCTATGGCTACACCTTC. This translates into CASSLAGQGTYGYTF.

J is TRBJ2-1 and V is TRBV9, with D possibly being TRBD1 (6 bases). There are 16 residues in the CDR3. Trimming took off 0 bases at V and 6 bases at J, with 16 bases between the two ends. Germline CDR1 SGDLS, CDR2 YYNGEE. CDR3 sequence: CASSVAPQGLINEQFF. The CDR3 DNA follows: TGTGCCAGCAGCGTAGCTCCACAGGGATTGATCAATGAGCAGTTCTTC.

In its sample, this clone was seen once. This chain joins TRBV29-1 and TRBJ2-5, with TRBD2 matching over 7 bases. Per germline, CDR1 SQVTM and CDR2 ANQGSEA. The length of the CDR3 is 15 residues. J was trimmed by 0 bases and V by 4 bases; bases with no gene match: 8. CDR3 in amino acids: CSVGGRERYQETQYF. CDR3 bases: TGCAGCGTTGGTGGGAGGGAGAGGTACCAAGAGACCCAGTACTTC.

The chain uses TRBV6-5 and TRBJ2-1, with D perhaps matching TRBD1 or TRBD2 (5 bases each). Germline V gene lookup returns CDR1 MNHEY and CDR2 SVGAGI. V lost 7 bases, J lost 7 bases, and 11 bases lay in between. This CDR3 has 12 residues. The CDR3 sequence is CASMGVENEQFF. The CDR3 DNA is TGTGCCAGCATGGGGGTCGAGAATGAGCAGTTCTTC.

V is TRBV27 and J is TRBJ2-6; D remains ambiguous. The CDR3 is made up of 17 amino acids. The V gene's germline CDR1 is MNHEY and CDR2 SMNVEV (reference sequence). Trimming removed 4 bases from V and 0 bases from J, with 13 bases in between. CDR3: CASSSVGRNSGANVLTF. The CDR3 nucleotides read TGTGCCAGCAGTTCGGTGGGCAGAAACTCTGGGGCCAACGTCCTGACTTTC.

V usage is TRBV6-5 and J usage is TRBJ2-1, with D maybe TRBD2 (6 bases). V gave up 2 bases and J gave up 9 bases, with 14 bases separating them. The germline gives CDR1 MNHEY, CDR2 SVGAGI. This CDR3 region has 14 residues. The CDR3 loop reads CASSYPGGSGEQFF. In DNA form, the CDR3 reads TGTGCCAGCAGTTACCCCGGAGGGTCCGGTGAGCAGTTCTTC.

The V and J genes are TRBV7-9 and TRBJ2-3; D is perhaps TRBD1 (7 bases). There are 15 residues in the CDR3. Germline lookup yields CDR1 SEHNR and CDR2 FQNEAQ (reference sequence). The V end was cut by 0 bases, the J end by 6 bases, with 13 bases between. The DNA of the CDR3 is TGTGCCAGCAGCTTAGCGCAGGGGGGAGGCGATACGCAGTATTTT. Translation gives CASSLAQGGGDTQYF.

This clone was seen only once. J is TRBJ2-4 and V is TRBV2; TRBD2 matches at 7 bases. The CDR3 extends over 13 amino acids. The J segment lost 7 bases and the V segment lost 8 bases, leaving 8 bases of the junction unmatched. The V gene's germline CDR1 is SNHLY and CDR2 FYNNEI. The CDR3 protein is CASGGAGGNIQYF. CDR3 nucleotides: TGTGCCAGCGGTGGGGCCGGGGGGAACATTCAGTACTTC.

This clone was found once. This chain connects TRBV5-4 to TRBJ2-1; 10 bases agree with TRBD2. J was trimmed by 15 bases and V by 0 bases; bases with no gene match: 15. In germline, CDR1 is SGHNT, CDR2 YYREEE (reference sequence). The CDR3 is 16 amino acids. The CDR3, as DNA: TGTGCCAGCAGCTTGGGTGGGACCAGCGGGGGGGCCTATCCGTTCTTC. Residues: CASSLGGTSGGAYPFF.

The rearrangement joins TRBV6-4 to TRBJ2-7, with D uncertain. V shed 0 bases and J shed 6 bases, with 12 bases lying between them. CDR3 size: 14 residues. The V gene's germline CDR1 is MRHNA and CDR2 SNTAGT. The CDR3 here is CASSDSLGCGEQYF. CDR3 DNA sequence: TGTGCCAGCAGTGACTCTTTGGGGTGCGGCGAGCAGTACTTC.

The chain combines TRBV7-3 with TRBJ2-3; either TRBD1 or TRBD2 may supply D (6 bases each). The CDR3 is 18 amino acids. From germline, CDR1 is SGHTA and CDR2 FQGTGA. The V and J ends lost 2 bases and 2 bases respectively, with 20 bases between them. The chain's CDR3 is CASSLGVGGRLVTDTQYF. Written as DNA, the CDR3 is TGTGCCAGCAGCTTAGGAGTTGGGGGGCGCCTTGTCACAGATACGCAGTATTTT.

The chain combines TRBV7-9 with TRBJ2-5; no definite D call. Trimming pared 5 bases from V and 6 bases from J, leaving 10 bases between. Germline CDR1 is SEHNR and CDR2 is FQNEAQ (reference sequence). The CDR3 has 12 amino acids. CDR3 sequence reads: CASSPQIQTQYF. CDR3 DNA: TGTGCCAGCAGCCCCCAAATCCAGACCCAGTACTTC. Supplemented by reference TRBV7-9 and TRBJ2-5, the full variable domain reads DTGVSQNPRHKITKRGQNVTFRCDPISEHNRLYWYRQTLGQGPEFLTYFQNEAQLEKSRLLSDRFSAERPKGSFSTLEIQRTEQGDSAMYLCASSPQIQTQYFGPGTRLLVL.